This T cell receptor (beta chain) emerged from a study of blood T cell repertoires in COVID-19. Study in general: The origin of the acute and convalescent COVID-19 samples was the United States, Italy and Spain. PBMCs, B-cell-depleted T cells, or T cells were the source of the cDNA or gDNA that made up the material.

The V gene lost 5 bases and the J gene lost 2 bases, with 11 bases spanning the gap. The CDR3 runs to 14 residues. Germline V lookup: CDR1 LNHNV, CDR2 YYDKDF (reference sequence). In the authors' methods: Estimation of nucleated cell counts was performed using reference gene primer amplification. Generated by immunoSEQ multiplex PCR, the TCRdb table keeps only in-frame clones and is missing some. Clone size and V and J calls were adopted from that table, with D and trimming inferred from the DNA. The sample has roughly 120,000 clones; approximately 85% are singletons. The sequenced material came from peripheral blood. The chain is built from TRBV15 and TRBJ2-3, with D perhaps TRBD2 (5 bases). This sequence originates from a man in his forties with acute or convalescent COVID-19. The DNA for the CDR3 is TGTGCCACCAGCTACGGACTTACCACAGATACGCAGTATTTT. As protein: CATSYGLTTDTQYF.